The 5 T cell receptor beta chains below all came from one sample that was sequenced in a study of Ad26.COV2.S vaccination and SARS-CoV-2 variants. Treatment specified: some 19 received Ad26.COV2.S at low or high dose, single or two shots; a few received placebo; per-sample allocation not given. Sampling took place 63 days after the first vaccine or placebo injection. TCRdb's table, derived via immunoSEQ multiplex PCR, lists solely in-frame clones and lacks some. This table has roughly 330,000 clones, approximately 87% appearing once. This sample comprised peripheral blood, obtained in a trial of Ad26.COV2.S vaccine versus placebo. These receptors all come from a person between 18 and 59 years old who received the Ad26.COV2.S COVID-19 vaccine or a placebo.

The chain links TRBV18 to TRBJ1-1; weak D call: TRBD1 (6 bases). The CDR3 loop spans 14 amino acids. Germline V gives CDR1 KGHSH, CDR2 LQKENI. Trimming left V 6 bases short and J 4 bases short, with 15 bases between. CDR3 sequence reads: CASSRQAGVTEAFF. Here the CDR3 DNA reads TGTGCCAGCTCGCGACAGGCGGGCGTCACTGAAGCTTTCTTT.

The CDR3, as DNA: TGTGCCAGCAGTGAAGCGTGGGACAGGGATAATGGCTACACCTTC. Its translation: CASSEAWDRDNGYTF. The chain recombines TRBV6-1 with TRBJ1-2; 9 nucleotides align to TRBD1. The CDR3 contains 15 residues. The V and J ends lost 0 bases and 6 bases, in that order; junction bases with no gene match: 5. Germline V gives CDR1 MNHNS, CDR2 SASEGT.

The rearrangement links TRBV7-2 to TRBJ1-6; D not certain. CDR1 and CDR2 (germline): SGHTA, FQGNSA. V shed 5 bases and J shed 0 bases, with 11 bases lying between them. This CDR3 region has 16 residues. The CDR3 protein is CASSPSLISYNSPLHF. The DNA for the CDR3 is TGTGCCAGCAGCCCTTCTCTTATCTCCTATAATTCACCCCTCCACTTT.

Here the CDR3 DNA reads TGTGCCAGCTCACGGACTAGCGGGAGTGGTACAGATACGCAGTATTTT. Translation gives CASSRTSGSGTDTQYF. V is TRBV18 and J is TRBJ2-3; 13 nucleotides match TRBD2. CDR3 length: 16 residues. Germline V lookup: CDR1 KGHSH, CDR2 LQKENI. V gave up 4 bases and J gave up 3 bases; unmatched junction bases: 4.

DNA of the CDR3: TGTGCCAGCAGCCCGGGACTAGCGGGGAGCACAGATACGCAGTATTTT. It codes for CASSPGLAGSTDTQYF. This chain links TRBV7-2 with TRBJ2-3; the match to TRBD2 covers 13 bases. The germline CDR1 and CDR2 sequences are SGHTA and FQGNSA. Unmatched junction bases numbered 2, after V lost 5 bases and J lost 0 bases. The CDR3 has 16 residues.